Here is one T cell receptor (beta chain) with its context. This record belongs to a study of T cells in Graves' hyperthyroidism and ophthalmopathy. The investigators amplified TCR beta CDR3 regions from RNA transcripts. In the first-round RT-PCR of the TCR CDR3, the HTBI primer set was used. TCRdb independently ran MiXCR on the multiplex PCR reads; one entry per CDR3 protein. The table has roughly 280,000 distinct CDR3 sequences, 20% to 25% seen once. The germline V and J ends were trimmed by 4 bases and 6 bases, with 19 bases remaining between them. Germline V gene data show CDR1 as MGHRA and CDR2 as YSYEKL. The CDR3 consists of 16 residues.

This chain connects TRBV4-1 to TRBJ2-1; D is perhaps TRBD1 (6 bases). The clonotype was recovered from a man aged 30 to 45 with Graves' ophthalmopathy. The sequenced material came from blood. The CDR3 protein is CASSPGRAATGNEQFF. The CDR3, as DNA: TGCGCCAGCAGCCCTGGTCGGGCAGCGACAGGCAATGAGCAGTTCTTC.